Presented here are 2 T cell receptor beta chains from one specimen sequenced in a study of cytomegalovirus exposure and HLA in healthy donors (dated by TCRdb to about 2017). Preparation of the library involved the immunoSEQ multiplex PCR assay. For the multiplex PCR, a mixture combining 60 forward primers for TCR Vbeta segments and 13 reverse primers for TCR Jbeta segments was used. TCRdb limited this immuneACCESS table to in-frame rearrangements with V and J called. A share of clones is missing; checked studies link under half to unresolved V genes, and the rest is unexplained. The sample has about 100,000 clones on record, roughly three quarters of them singletons. Roughly a tenth of the sample belongs to the ten largest clones. Sequencing was done on a sample of PBMCs. Receptors originate from a man aged 40-50 years in good health and CMV-seropositive.

The chain couples TRBV29-1 to TRBJ2-1; 9 bases are shared with TRBD1. Germline values: CDR1 SQVTM, CDR2 ANQGSEA. The CDR3 extends over 13 amino acids. The J segment lost 5 bases and the V segment lost 6 bases, leaving 5 bases of the junction unmatched. CDR3 region: CSVGQGIDNEQFF. As DNA, the CDR3 is TGCAGCGTCGGACAGGGGATCGACAATGAGCAGTTCTTC.

The rearrangement links TRBV27 to TRBJ2-7; 7 bases fit TRBD1. This CDR3 spans 13 amino acids. The junction had 1 base not matched to a gene; V was cut back by 5 bases and J by 0 bases. Germline loops: CDR1 MNHEY, CDR2 SMNVEV (reference sequence). In DNA, the CDR3 is TGTGCCAGCAGTCGGGACAGCTCCTACGAGCAGTACTTC. Its protein is CASSRDSSYEQYF.